Below, 28 T cell receptor beta chains from the same sample are listed, as sequenced in a study of T cell repertoires in ileal Crohn's disease. The assay was immunoSEQ multiplex PCR, and TCRdb's table has in-frame clones only and misses some. Found here are fewer than 5,500 clones, about 81% of them singletons; the top ten hold roughly 6.1%. The sample was ileal tissue. Receptors originate from an adult with Crohn's disease.

This rearrangement joins TRBV28 to TRBJ2-4; 9 nucleotides match TRBD2. The CDR3 extends over 17 amino acids. The germline V gene encodes CDR1 MDHEN and CDR2 SYDVKM. Trimming took 0 bases from V and 1 from J; bases not matched to a gene: 4. CDR3 loop: CASSLWVLAGAKNIQYF. Here the CDR3 DNA reads TGTGCCAGCAGTTTATGGGTTCTAGCGGGGGCCAAAAACATTCAGTACTTC.

There are a few counts of this clone. This chain connects TRBV6-6 to TRBJ1-6; no clear D. This CDR3 has 15 amino acids. The V gene's germline CDR1 is MNHNY and CDR2 SVGAGI (reference sequence). V was shortened by 5 bases and J by 5 bases, with 13 bases between the two germline ends. The CDR3 region is CASSPGVLDNSPLHF. CDR3 DNA: TGTGCCAGCAGTCCCGGGGTTTTGGATAATTCACCCCTCCACTTT.

The rearrangement links TRBV27 to TRBJ1-6; TRBD1 aligns across 7 bases. V trimming: 6 bases; J trimming: 14 bases; junction bases outside the gene matches: 13. Germline V gives CDR1 MNHEY, CDR2 SMNVEV (reference sequence). The CDR3 runs to 14 residues. The CDR3 DNA is TGTGCCAGCAGGCCTCGACAGGGCTCTGAAACCCTCCACTTT. This sequence encodes CASRPRQGSETLHF.

This clone has just a few counts. The rearrangement uses TRBV4-1 and TRBJ1-1, with a possible D match to TRBD1 (5 bases). The germline gives CDR1 MGHRA, CDR2 YSYEKL. Trimming stripped 7 bases from V and 0 bases from J, with 12 bases between. The CDR3 has 14 residues. The CDR3 region is CASTLGPLNTEAFF. The CDR3 bases are TGCGCCAGCACCCTGGGGCCCCTGAACACTGAAGCTTTCTTT.

This clone was found a few times. The chain is built from TRBV19 and TRBJ1-1; D is possibly TRBD1 (5 bases). The CDR3 covers 14 residues. Germline V gene data show CDR1 as LNHDA and CDR2 as SQIVND (reference sequence). Trimming removed 5 bases from V and 0 bases from J, with 10 bases in between. CDR3 sequence (DNA): TGTGCCAGTAGTTTACAGGAGTTGAACACTGAAGCTTTCTTT. Translated: CASSLQELNTEAFF.

This chain connects TRBV5-1 to TRBJ1-1; no reliable D call. Germline V gene sequence: CDR1 SGHRS, CDR2 YFSETQ. Trimming removed 0 bases at V and 3 bases at J, with 6 bases between. The length of the CDR3 is 13 residues. The CDR3 nucleotides are TGCGCCAGCAGCTTGGCCGGGGACACTGAAGCTTTCTTT. Translated, it gives CASSLAGDTEAFF.

The chain has TRBV30 and TRBJ1-2; D gene unclear. Germline CDR1 reads GTSNPN; CDR2 reads SVGIG (reference sequence). The CDR3 consists of 15 residues. Deletions cut 0 bases from V and 2 bases from J, with 13 bases between. The CDR3 coding sequence is TGTGCCTGGAGTGTACCTGGCGGAATCAACTATGGCTACACCTTC. Translating gives CAWSVPGGINYGYTF.

The V call is TRBV10-3, the J call TRBJ2-2; 12 bases agree with TRBD1. The CDR3 is 16 residues long. The J segment lost 3 bases and the V segment lost 8 bases, leaving 7 bases of the junction unmatched. Germline assignment: CDR1 ENHRY and CDR2 SYGVKD. This chain's CDR3 is CAIAFRDRGHTGELFF. DNA for the CDR3: TGTGCCATCGCCTTCAGGGACAGGGGGCACACCGGGGAGCTGTTTTTT.

V usage is TRBV7-9 and J usage is TRBJ1-1; TRBD1 might be the D (5 bases). V lost 4 bases and J 0 bases, leaving 9 bases between the germline ends. Looked up from germline, CDR1 is SEHNR and CDR2 is FQNEAQ (reference sequence). The CDR3 covers 14 residues. In DNA, the CDR3 is TGTGCCAGCAGCTACGAGACAGTGAACACTGAAGCTTTCTTT. Its translation is CASSYETVNTEAFF. The whole variable domain, remainder taken from reference TRBV7-9 and TRBJ1-1, is DTGVSQNPRHKITKRGQNVTFRCDPISEHNRLYWYRQTLGQGPEFLTYFQNEAQLEKSRLLSDRFSAERPKGSFSTLEIQRTEQGDSAMYLCASSYETVNTEAFFGQGTRLTVV.

The DNA for the CDR3 is TGTGCCAGCTCGGACACTTTCTATGGCTACACCTTC. Translation: CASSDTFYGYTF. The chain links TRBV6-5 to TRBJ1-2; D possibly corresponds to TRBD1 (5 bases). V was trimmed by 8 bases and J by 4 bases, leaving 11 bases between them. This CDR3 comprises 12 residues. Germline CDR1 reads MNHEY; CDR2 reads SVGAGI.

The chain joins TRBV5-1 to TRBJ1-5; D uncertain. This CDR3 comprises 13 residues. CDR1 is SGHRS and CDR2 is YFSETQ in the germline V gene. The V and J ends lost 0 bases and 3 bases respectively, with 4 bases between them. The CDR3 spells CASSLDHNQPQHF. The CDR3 DNA sequence: TGCGCCAGCAGCTTGGATCACAATCAGCCCCAGCATTTT.

This chain uses TRBV2 with TRBJ2-3; D gene ambiguous. V lost 6 bases and J 4 bases, leaving 5 bases between the germline ends. Germline V gene sequence: CDR1 SNHLY, CDR2 FYNNEI. The CDR3 consists of 11 residues. The CDR3 nucleotides read TGTGCCAGCAGAGCTGCAGATACGCAGTATTTT. This sequence encodes CASRAADTQYF.

V usage is TRBV6-6 and J usage is TRBJ1-1; weak D call: TRBD1 (5 bases). This CDR3 has 14 residues. Trimming cost V 2 bases and J 4 bases, with 11 bases left between them. Germline V lookup: CDR1 MNHNY, CDR2 SVGAGI (reference sequence). The CDR3 reads CASSYGGGGTEAFF. CDR3 bases: TGTGCCAGCAGTTACGGGGGAGGCGGCACTGAAGCTTTCTTT.

The gene calls are TRBV10-3 and TRBJ1-2, with TRBD1 identical over 8 bases. This CDR3 contains 16 residues. Per the germline V gene, CDR1 is ENHRY and CDR2 is SYGVKD. The junction had 15 bases not matched to a gene; V was cut back by 10 bases and J by 2 bases. The CDR3 reads CATETGGPDWNYGYTF. The CDR3 DNA follows: TGTGCCACCGAAACAGGGGGGCCCGACTGGAACTATGGCTACACCTTC.

This chain connects TRBV5-8 to TRBJ2-7, with D tentatively TRBD2 (5 bases). CDR1 and CDR2 (germline): SGHTS, YDEGEE. Trimming shortened V by 4 bases and J by 2 bases, and 13 bases separated the two germline ends. The CDR3 consists of 14 residues. This CDR3 reads CASSQRRVPYEQYF. CDR3 DNA sequence: TGTGCCAGCAGCCAGCGGCGGGTCCCCTACGAGCAGTACTTC.

The chain joins TRBV5-1 to TRBJ2-4, with a tentative D call TRBD2 (6 bases). Germline-derived CDR1 and CDR2 are SGHRS and YFSETQ. V was pared by 0 bases and J by 1 base, with 23 bases between. The CDR3 sequence is 20 residues long. CDR3 sequence reads: CASSLELRGFRREAKNIQYF. The CDR3 DNA follows: TGCGCCAGCAGCTTGGAATTGCGCGGGTTCCGGAGGGAGGCCAAAAACATTCAGTACTTC.

The chain joins TRBV2 to TRBJ1-1; no clear D gene. V dropped 3 bases and J dropped 4 bases, with 15 bases sitting between them. CDR3 length equals 15 residues. The germline gives CDR1 SNHLY, CDR2 FYNNEI. CDR3 loop: CASSEEKGRGTEAFF. The CDR3 DNA reads as TGTGCCAGCAGTGAGGAAAAGGGCCGGGGCACTGAAGCTTTCTTT.

The chain uses TRBV7-9 and TRBJ2-1; 9 nucleotides agree with TRBD2. The CDR3 is made up of 16 amino acids. J gave up 3 bases and V 5 bases, and 8 bases lay outside the gene matches. The germline V gene has CDR1 SEHNR and CDR2 FQNEAQ (reference sequence). The CDR3 region is CASSLTGTSFYNEQFF. CDR3 sequence (DNA): TGTGCCAGCAGCCTTACCGGGACTAGCTTCTACAATGAGCAGTTCTTC.

The chain carries TRBV5-4 and TRBJ1-2; 11 positions agree with TRBD1. The CDR3 covers 15 residues. V lost 4 bases, J lost 4 bases, and 6 bases stayed unmatched. The germline gives CDR1 SGHNT, CDR2 YYREEE (reference sequence). CDR3 loop: CASSLDRGLTYGYTF. The CDR3 bases are TGTGCCAGCAGCCTGGACAGGGGGCTTACCTATGGCTACACCTTC.

The chain carries TRBV5-1 and TRBJ2-3; D gene uncertain. Germline loops: CDR1 SGHRS, CDR2 YFSETQ. The ends were cut back, 0 bases at V and 0 bases at J, with 8 bases in the middle. CDR3 length: 15 amino acids. The CDR3 protein is CASSLGQKSTDTQYF. CDR3 coding DNA: TGCGCCAGCAGCTTGGGGCAGAAAAGCACAGATACGCAGTATTTT.

This rearrangement joins TRBV18 to TRBJ2-1; D uncertain. CDR3 length equals 12 residues. The germline V and J ends were trimmed by 3 bases and 7 bases, with 7 bases remaining between them. In germline, CDR1 is KGHSH, CDR2 LQKENI. CDR3 coding DNA: TGTGCCAGCTCACCTGTCAGGAATGAGCAGTTCTTC. Translated, it gives CASSPVRNEQFF.

The CDR3 region is CASSLTPNSADTQYF. For the CDR3, the DNA is TGTGCCAGCAGCTTAACCCCCAATTCGGCAGATACGCAGTATTTT. J is TRBJ2-3 and V is TRBV7-3; D uncertain. Trimming removed 0 bases at V and 4 bases at J, with 11 bases between. CDR1 and CDR2 (germline): SGHTA, FQGTGA. This CDR3 has 15 residues.

This rearrangement joins TRBV2 to TRBJ2-1; 7 positions match TRBD1. Germline lookup yields CDR1 SNHLY and CDR2 FYNNEI. The V gene end was trimmed by 7 bases and the J gene end by 0 bases; junction bases not matched to a gene: 12. The CDR3 loop spans 17 amino acids. The CDR3 DNA follows: TGTGCCAGCAAGTCGAGGTACGGGACAGCCTCCTACAATGAGCAGTTCTTC. This encodes CASKSRYGTASYNEQFF.

The chain links TRBV5-1 to TRBJ2-1; the match to TRBD2 covers 8 bases. From germline, CDR1 is SGHRS and CDR2 YFSETQ. CDR3 length equals 14 residues. V shed 4 bases and J 6 bases; nucleotides not matched to a gene: 6. The CDR3 reads CASSRTAGVNEQFF. CDR3 sequence (DNA): TGCGCCAGCAGCCGTACAGCGGGGGTCAATGAGCAGTTCTTC.

This rearrangement joins TRBV28 to TRBJ1-3, with D tentatively TRBD1 (6 bases). The CDR3 sequence is 15 residues long. V was shortened by 3 bases and J by 3 bases, with 12 bases between the two germline ends. CDR1 and CDR2 (germline): MDHEN, SYDVKM. Written as DNA, the CDR3 is TGTGCCAGCAGTTTGCTAGCAGGGGTTGGAAACACCATATATTTT. The encoded protein is CASSLLAGVGNTIYF.

V is TRBV4-1 and J is TRBJ1-1; D unclear. Trimming removed 2 bases from V and 0 bases from J, with 10 bases in between. This CDR3 is 15 amino acids long. Germline CDR1 reads MGHRA; CDR2 reads YSYEKL. CDR3 sequence reads: CASSQQAHMNTEAFF. CDR3 sequence (DNA): TGCGCCAGCAGCCAACAGGCGCACATGAACACTGAAGCTTTCTTT.

This clone was observed a handful of times. V gene TRBV30 combines with J gene TRBJ1-4; D ambiguous. Per germline, CDR1 GTSNPN and CDR2 SVGIG (reference sequence). The CDR3 spans 13 residues. V lost 2 bases and J lost 3, with 7 bases in between. The CDR3 bases are TGTGCCTGGAGTACAGAATCTAATGAAAAACTGTTTTTT. This gives the protein CAWSTESNEKLFF.

The chain combines TRBV10-3 with TRBJ2-5; TRBD2 aligns across 8 bases. Trimming at V came to 10 bases and at J to 2 bases, leaving 9 bases not matched to a gene. This CDR3 region has 14 residues. Germline values: CDR1 ENHRY, CDR2 SYGVKD. This CDR3 reads CATSAGARQETQYF. The DNA of the CDR3 is TGTGCCACTTCAGCGGGGGCCCGTCAAGAGACCCAGTACTTC.